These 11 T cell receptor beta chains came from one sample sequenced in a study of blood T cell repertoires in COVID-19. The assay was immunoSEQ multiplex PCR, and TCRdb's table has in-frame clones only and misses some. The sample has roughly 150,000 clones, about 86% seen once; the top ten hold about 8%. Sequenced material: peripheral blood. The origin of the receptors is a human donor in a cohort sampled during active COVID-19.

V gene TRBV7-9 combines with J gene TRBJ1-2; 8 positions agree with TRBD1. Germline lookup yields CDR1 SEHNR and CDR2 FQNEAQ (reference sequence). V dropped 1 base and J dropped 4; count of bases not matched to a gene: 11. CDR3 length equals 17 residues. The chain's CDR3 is CASSLVTGGRYAYGYTF. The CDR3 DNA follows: TGTGCCAGCAGCTTAGTAACAGGGGGGCGTTACGCCTATGGCTACACCTTC.

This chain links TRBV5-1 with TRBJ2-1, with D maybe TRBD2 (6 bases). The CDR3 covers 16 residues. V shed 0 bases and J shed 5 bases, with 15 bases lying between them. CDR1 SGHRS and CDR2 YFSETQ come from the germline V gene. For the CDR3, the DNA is TGCGCCAGCAGCTTGGGCCCCAAACCGGGGGACAATGAGCAGTTCTTC. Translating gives CASSLGPKPGDNEQFF.

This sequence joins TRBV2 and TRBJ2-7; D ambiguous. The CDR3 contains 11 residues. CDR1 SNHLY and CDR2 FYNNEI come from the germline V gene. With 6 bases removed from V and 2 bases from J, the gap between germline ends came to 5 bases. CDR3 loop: CASRSTYEQYF. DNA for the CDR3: TGTGCCAGCAGGTCCACCTACGAGCAGTACTTC.

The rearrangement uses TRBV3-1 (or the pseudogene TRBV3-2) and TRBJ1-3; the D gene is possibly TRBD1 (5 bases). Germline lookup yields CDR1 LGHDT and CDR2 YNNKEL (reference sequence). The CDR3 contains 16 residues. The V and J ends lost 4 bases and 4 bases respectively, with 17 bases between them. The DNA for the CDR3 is TGTGCCAGCAGCCCAAGGGGCCCTCAGGGAGGAAACACCATATATTTT. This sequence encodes CASSPRGPQGGNTIYF.

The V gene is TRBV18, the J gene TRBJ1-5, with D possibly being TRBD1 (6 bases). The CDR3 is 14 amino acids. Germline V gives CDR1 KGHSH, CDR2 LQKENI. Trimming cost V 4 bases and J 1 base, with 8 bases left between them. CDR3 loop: CASSRTESNQPQHF. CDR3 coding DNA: TGTGCCAGCTCACGGACAGAAAGCAATCAGCCCCAGCATTTT.

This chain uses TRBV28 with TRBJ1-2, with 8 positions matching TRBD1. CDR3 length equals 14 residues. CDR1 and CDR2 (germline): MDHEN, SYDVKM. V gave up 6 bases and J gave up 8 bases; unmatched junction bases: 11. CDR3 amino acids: CASRARDRMKGYTF. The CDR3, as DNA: TGTGCCAGCAGGGCCCGGGACAGGATGAAGGGCTACACCTTC.

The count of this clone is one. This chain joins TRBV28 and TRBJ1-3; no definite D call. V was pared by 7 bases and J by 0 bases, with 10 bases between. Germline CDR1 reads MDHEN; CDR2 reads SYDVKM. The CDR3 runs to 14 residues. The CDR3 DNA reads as TGTGCCAGCACCCGGGAGCACTCTGGAAACACCATATATTTT. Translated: CASTREHSGNTIYF.

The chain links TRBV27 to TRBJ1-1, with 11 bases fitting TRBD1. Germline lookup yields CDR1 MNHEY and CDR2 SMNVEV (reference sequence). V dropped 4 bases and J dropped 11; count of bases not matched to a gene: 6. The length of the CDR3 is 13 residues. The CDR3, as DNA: TGTGCCAGCAGTTGGAGGACAGGGGGCGGTGCTTTCTTT. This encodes CASSWRTGGGAFF.

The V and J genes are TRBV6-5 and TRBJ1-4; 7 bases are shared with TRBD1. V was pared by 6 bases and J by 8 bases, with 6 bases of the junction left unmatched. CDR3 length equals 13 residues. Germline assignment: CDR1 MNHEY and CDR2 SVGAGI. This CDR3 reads CASSAGTEEKLFF. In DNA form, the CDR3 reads TGTGCCAGCAGCGCCGGGACAGAAGAAAAACTGTTTTTT.

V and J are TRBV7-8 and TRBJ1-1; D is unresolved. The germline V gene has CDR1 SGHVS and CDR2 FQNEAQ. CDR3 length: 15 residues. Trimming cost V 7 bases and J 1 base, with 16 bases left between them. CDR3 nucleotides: TGTGCCAGCACACTATTGGGGAGTTGGAACACTGAAGCTTTCTTT. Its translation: CASTLLGSWNTEAFF.

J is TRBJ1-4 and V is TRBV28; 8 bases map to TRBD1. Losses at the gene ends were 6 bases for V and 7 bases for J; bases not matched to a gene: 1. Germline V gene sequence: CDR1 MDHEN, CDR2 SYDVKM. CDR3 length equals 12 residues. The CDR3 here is CASRQGGEKLFF. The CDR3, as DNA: TGTGCCAGCAGACAGGGGGGTGAAAAACTGTTTTTT. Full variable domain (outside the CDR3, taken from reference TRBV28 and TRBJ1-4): DVKVTQSSRYLVKRTGEKVFLECVQDMDHENMFWYRQDPGLGLRLIYFSYDVKMKEKGDIPEGYSVSREKKERFSLILESASTNQTSMYLCASRQGGEKLFFGSGTQLSVL.